The 7 T cell receptor beta chains below all came from one sample that was sequenced in a study of long-term antiretroviral therapy in people with HIV. Sequencing relied on immunoSEQ assay v3.0, run at survey level. Clones were read by immunoSEQ multiplex PCR, and TCRdb kept only the in-frame ones, dropping some. In the table there are some 23,000 clones, 79% of which are singletons. The sample in question was unsorted PBMCs, obtained 1.2 years after starting antiretroviral therapy. The source of these receptors is a woman in her forties with HIV.

This clone has only one observation. The chain joins TRBV4-2 to TRBJ2-3; the D is unclear. Germline CDR1 is LGHNA and CDR2 is YNFKEQ. The CDR3 is 14 residues long. V was cut by 4 bases and J by 4 bases, with 12 bases left in between. The CDR3 here is CASSPGQNADTQYF. CDR3 in DNA: TGTGCCAGCAGCCCGGGTCAGAATGCAGATACGCAGTATTTT.

This clone was seen a few times. V and J are TRBV5-1 and TRBJ2-2; the match to TRBD1 covers 9 bases. Germline CDR1 SGHRS, CDR2 YFSETQ. The junction had 11 bases not matched to a gene; V was cut back by 7 bases and J by 4 bases. This CDR3 contains 16 residues. This CDR3 is CASGPLPGQGTGELFF. As DNA, the CDR3 is TGCGCCAGCGGCCCTCTACCGGGACAGGGCACCGGGGAGCTGTTTTTT.

The DNA of the CDR3 is TGTGCCAGCAGCTTAGCCCAGTACACTGAAGCTTTCTTT. It translates to CASSLAQYTEAFF. The chain uses TRBV7-9 and TRBJ1-1; D gene ambiguous. This CDR3 spans 13 amino acids. V lost 0 bases to trimming and J lost 3 bases, with 5 bases between them. Germline CDR1 SEHNR, CDR2 FQNEAQ (reference sequence).

The rearrangement links TRBV7-9 to TRBJ1-3; unclear D gene. This CDR3 spans 15 amino acids. The V end lost 4 bases, the J end lost 2 bases, and 12 bases lay between the germline ends. The V gene's germline CDR1 is SEHNR and CDR2 FQNEAQ (reference sequence). The CDR3: CASSSEDLPGNTIYF. The CDR3 DNA reads as TGTGCCAGCAGCTCCGAGGACCTTCCTGGAAACACCATATATTTT.

The chain couples TRBV11-3 to TRBJ2-3; 14 bases match TRBD2. The germline V gene encodes CDR1 SGHNT and CDR2 YENEEA. CDR3 length: 18 amino acids. The V gene end was trimmed by 8 bases and the J gene end by 4 bases; junction bases not matched to a gene: 14. CDR3 DNA sequence: TGTGCCAGCTGCCCGGGGACTAGCGGGGGCGGTACCGCAGATACGCAGTATTTT. Its translation: CASCPGTSGGGTADTQYF.

The rearrangement links TRBV5-1 to TRBJ1-1; D not resolved. The germline CDR1 and CDR2 sequences are SGHRS and YFSETQ. V was clipped by 2 bases and J by 1 base, with 6 bases between them. This CDR3 has 13 amino acids. CDR3 amino acids: CASSFPPNTEAFF. The CDR3, as DNA: TGCGCCAGCAGCTTCCCCCCGAACACTGAAGCTTTCTTT.

V is TRBV28 and J is TRBJ1-1; 7 bases match TRBD1. With V trimmed by 3 bases and J by 5 bases, 6 bases remained unmatched. This CDR3 contains 14 residues. Germline V CDR1 and CDR2: MDHEN, SYDVKM. Written as DNA, the CDR3 is TGTGCCAGCAGTTTGGGAGGGGGCTTGACTGAAGCTTTCTTT. This translates into CASSLGGGLTEAFF.